Sequencing of this T cell receptor (beta chain) was carried out in a study of CD8+ T cells in alopecia areata. Treatment meaning: oral pan-JAK inhibitor, 5-10 mg twice daily. The table lists this clone with a few counts. V dropped 2 bases and J dropped 0 bases, with 14 bases sitting between them. Per the germline V gene, CDR1 is SGHRS and CDR2 is YFSETQ. This CDR3 is 16 amino acids long. RNA was extracted and reverse transcribed into cDNA as the sequencing template. Assay: immunoSEQ multiplex PCR; the TCRdb copy retains only in-frame clones and omits some. This sample yields some 96,000 clones, of which roughly 64% are seen a single time; about 16% belongs to the top ten.

The starting material was CD8+ T cells sorted from blood, obtained at week 4, from a patient treated with tofacitinib. The clonotype was recovered from a human donor with alopecia areata. The rearrangement uses TRBV5-1 and TRBJ1-1; D gene ambiguous. The CDR3 coding sequence is TGCGCCAGCAGCTTTAACCGACTGAGGATGAACACTGAAGCTTTCTTT. Translated: CASSFNRLRMNTEAFF.